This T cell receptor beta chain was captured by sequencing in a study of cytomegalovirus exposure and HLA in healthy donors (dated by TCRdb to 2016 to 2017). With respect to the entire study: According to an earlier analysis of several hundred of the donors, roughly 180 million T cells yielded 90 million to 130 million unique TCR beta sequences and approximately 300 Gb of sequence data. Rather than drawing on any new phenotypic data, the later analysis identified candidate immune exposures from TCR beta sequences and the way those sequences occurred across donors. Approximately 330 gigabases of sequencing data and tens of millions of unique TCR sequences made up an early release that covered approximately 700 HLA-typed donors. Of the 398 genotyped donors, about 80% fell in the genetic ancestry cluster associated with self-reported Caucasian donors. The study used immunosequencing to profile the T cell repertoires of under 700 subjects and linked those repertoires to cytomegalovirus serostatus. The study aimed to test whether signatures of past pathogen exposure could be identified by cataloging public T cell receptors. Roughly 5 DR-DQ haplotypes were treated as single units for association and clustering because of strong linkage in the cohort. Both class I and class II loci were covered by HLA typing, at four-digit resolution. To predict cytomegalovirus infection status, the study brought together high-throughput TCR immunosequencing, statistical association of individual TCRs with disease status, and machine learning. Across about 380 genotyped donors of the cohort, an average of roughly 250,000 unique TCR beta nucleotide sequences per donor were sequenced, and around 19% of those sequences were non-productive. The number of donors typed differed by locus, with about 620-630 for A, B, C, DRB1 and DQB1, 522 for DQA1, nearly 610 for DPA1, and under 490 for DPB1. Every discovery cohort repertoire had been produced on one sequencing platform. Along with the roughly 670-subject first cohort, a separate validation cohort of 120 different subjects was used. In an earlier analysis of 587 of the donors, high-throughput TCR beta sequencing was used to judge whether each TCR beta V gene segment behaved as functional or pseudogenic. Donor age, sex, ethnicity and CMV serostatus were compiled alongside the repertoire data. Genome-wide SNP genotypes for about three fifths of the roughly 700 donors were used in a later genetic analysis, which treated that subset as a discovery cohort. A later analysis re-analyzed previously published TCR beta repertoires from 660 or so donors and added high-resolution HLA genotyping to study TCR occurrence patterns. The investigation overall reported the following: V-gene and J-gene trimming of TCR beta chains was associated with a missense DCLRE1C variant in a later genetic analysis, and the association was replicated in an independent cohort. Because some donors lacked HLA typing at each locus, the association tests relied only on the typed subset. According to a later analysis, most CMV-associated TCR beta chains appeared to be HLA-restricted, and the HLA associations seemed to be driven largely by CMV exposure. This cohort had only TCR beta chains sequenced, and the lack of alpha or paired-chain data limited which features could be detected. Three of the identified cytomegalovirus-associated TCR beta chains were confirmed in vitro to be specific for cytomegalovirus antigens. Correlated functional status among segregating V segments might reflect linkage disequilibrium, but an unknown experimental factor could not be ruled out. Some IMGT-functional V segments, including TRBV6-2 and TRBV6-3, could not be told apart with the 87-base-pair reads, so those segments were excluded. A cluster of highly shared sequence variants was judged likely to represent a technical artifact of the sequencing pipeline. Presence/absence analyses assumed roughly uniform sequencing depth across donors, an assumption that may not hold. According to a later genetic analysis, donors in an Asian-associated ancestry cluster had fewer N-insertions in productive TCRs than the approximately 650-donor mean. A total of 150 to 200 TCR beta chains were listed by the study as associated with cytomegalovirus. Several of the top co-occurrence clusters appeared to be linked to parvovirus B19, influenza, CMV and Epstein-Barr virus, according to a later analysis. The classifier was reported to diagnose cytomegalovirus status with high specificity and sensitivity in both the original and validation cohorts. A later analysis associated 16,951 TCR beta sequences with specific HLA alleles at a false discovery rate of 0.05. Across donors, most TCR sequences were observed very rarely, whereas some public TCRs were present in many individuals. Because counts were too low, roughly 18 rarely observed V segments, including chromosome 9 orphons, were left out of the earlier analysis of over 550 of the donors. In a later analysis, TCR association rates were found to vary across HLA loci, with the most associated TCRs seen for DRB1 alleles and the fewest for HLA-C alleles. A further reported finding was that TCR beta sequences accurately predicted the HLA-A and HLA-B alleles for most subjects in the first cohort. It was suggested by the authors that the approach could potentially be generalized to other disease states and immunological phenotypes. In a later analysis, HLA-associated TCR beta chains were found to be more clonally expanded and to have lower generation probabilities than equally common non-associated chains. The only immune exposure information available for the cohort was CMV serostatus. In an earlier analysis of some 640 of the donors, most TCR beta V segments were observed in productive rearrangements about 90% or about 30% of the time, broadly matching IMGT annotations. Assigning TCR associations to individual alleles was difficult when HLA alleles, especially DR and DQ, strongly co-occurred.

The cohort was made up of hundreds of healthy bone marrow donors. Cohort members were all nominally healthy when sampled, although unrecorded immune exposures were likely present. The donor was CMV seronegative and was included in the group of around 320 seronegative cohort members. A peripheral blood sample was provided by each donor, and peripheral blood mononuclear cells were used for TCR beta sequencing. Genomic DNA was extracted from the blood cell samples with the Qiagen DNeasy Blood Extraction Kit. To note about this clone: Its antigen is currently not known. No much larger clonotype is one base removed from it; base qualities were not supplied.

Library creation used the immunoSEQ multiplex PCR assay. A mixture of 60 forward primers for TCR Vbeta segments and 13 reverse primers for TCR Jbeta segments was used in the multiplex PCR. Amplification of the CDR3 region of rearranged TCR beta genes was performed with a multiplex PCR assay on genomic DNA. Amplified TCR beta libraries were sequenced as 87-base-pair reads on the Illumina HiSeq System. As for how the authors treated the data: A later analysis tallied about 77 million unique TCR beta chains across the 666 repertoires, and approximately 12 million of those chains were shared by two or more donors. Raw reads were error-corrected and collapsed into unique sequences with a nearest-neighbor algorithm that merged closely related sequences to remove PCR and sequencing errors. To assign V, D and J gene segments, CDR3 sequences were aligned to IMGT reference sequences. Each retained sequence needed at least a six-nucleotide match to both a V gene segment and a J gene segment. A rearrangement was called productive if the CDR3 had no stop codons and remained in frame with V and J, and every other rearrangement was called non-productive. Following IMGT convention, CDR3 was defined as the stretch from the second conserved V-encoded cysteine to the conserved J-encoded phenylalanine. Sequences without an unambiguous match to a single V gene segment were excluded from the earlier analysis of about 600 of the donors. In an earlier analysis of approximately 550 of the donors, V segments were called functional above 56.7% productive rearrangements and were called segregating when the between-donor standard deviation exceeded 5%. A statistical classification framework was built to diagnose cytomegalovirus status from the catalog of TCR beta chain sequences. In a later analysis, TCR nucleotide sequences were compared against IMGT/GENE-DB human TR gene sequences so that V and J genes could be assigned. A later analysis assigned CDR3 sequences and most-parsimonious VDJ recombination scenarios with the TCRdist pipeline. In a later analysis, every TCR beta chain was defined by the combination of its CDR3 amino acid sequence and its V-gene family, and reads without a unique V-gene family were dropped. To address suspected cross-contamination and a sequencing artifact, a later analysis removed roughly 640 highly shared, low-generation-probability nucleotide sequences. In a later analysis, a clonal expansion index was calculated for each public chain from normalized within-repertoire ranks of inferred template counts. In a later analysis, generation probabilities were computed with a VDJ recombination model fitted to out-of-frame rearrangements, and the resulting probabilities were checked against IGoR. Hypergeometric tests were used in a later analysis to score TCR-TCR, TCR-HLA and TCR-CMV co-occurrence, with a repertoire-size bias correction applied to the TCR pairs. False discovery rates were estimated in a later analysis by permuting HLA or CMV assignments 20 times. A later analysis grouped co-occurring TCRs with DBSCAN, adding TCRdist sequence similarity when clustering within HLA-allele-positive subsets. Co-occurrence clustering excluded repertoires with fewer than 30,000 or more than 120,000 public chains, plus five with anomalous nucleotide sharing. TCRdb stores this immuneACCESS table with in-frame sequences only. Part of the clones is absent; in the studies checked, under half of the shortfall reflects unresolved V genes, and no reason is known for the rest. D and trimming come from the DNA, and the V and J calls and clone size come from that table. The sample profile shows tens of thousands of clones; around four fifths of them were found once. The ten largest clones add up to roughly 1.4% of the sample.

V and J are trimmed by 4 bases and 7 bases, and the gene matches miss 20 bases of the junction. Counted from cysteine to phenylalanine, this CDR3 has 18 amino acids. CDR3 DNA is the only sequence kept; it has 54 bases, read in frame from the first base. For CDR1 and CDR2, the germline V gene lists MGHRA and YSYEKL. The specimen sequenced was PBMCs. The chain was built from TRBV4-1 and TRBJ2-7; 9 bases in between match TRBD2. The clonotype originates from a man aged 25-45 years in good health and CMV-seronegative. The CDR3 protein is CASSPDPHSGGHPREQYF. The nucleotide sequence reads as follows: TGCGCCAGCAGCCCCGACCCACATAGCGGGGGTCACCCTAGGGAGCAGTACTTC.